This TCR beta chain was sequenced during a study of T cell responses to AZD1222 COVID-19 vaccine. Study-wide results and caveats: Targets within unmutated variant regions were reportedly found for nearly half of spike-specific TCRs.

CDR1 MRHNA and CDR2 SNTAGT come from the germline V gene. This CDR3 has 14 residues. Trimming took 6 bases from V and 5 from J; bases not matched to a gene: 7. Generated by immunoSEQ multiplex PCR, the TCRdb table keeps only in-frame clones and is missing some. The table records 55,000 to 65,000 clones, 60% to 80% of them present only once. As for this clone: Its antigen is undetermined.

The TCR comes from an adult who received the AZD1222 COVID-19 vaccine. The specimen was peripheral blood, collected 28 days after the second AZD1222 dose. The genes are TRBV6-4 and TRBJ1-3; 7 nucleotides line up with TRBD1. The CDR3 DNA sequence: TGTGCCAGCAGGTGGGGGACAGTAAGAAACACCATATATTTT. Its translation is CASRWGTVRNTIYF.